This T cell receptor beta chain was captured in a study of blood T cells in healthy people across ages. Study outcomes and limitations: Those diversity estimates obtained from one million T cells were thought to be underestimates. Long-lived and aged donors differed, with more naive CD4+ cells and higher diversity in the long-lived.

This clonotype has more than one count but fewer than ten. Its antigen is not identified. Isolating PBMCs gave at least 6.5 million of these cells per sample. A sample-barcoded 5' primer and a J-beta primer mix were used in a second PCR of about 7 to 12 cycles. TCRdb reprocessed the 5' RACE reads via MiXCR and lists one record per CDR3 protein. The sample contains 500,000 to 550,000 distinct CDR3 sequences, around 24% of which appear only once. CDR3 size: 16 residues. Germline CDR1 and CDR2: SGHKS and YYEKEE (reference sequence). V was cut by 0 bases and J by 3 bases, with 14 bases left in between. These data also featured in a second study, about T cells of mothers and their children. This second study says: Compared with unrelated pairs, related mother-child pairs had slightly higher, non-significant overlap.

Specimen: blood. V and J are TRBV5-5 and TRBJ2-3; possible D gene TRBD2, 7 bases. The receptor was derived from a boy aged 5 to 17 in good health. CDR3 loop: CASSLVEGGFTDTQYF. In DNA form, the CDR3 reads TGTGCCAGCAGCTTGGTAGAGGGGGGGTTTACAGATACGCAGTATTTT.